Described below is a single T cell receptor (beta chain) sequence and its context. This specimen comes from a study of blood T cell repertoires in COVID-19. V lost 2 bases, J lost 3 bases, and 4 bases stayed unmatched. Per the germline V gene, CDR1 is KGHSH and CDR2 is LQKENI. CDR3 size: 16 residues. Sequencing used immunoSEQ multiplex PCR; TCRdb keeps in-frame clones, though not all of them. The data hold 200,000 to 300,000 clones, with 84% observed a single time. The chain has TRBV18 and TRBJ2-3; TRBD2 aligns across 11 bases. The sequence was obtained from a man aged 55 to 70 with acute or convalescent COVID-19. The sequencing sample was made of peripheral blood. This CDR3 is CASSPSLAGDTDTQYF. In DNA, the CDR3 is TGTGCCAGCTCACCATCACTAGCGGGGGATACAGATACGCAGTATTTT.